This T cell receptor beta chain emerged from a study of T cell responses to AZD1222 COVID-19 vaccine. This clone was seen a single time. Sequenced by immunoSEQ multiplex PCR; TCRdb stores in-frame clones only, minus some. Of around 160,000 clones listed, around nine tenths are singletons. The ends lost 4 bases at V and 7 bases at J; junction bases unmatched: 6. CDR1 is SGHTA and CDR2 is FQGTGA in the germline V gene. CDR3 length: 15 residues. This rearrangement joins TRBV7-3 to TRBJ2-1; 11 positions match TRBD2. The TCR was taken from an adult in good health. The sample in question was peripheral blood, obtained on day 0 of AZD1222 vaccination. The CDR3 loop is CASSSVAGGVNEQFF. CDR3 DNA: TGTGCCAGCAGCTCGGTAGCGGGAGGGGTGAATGAGCAGTTCTTC.